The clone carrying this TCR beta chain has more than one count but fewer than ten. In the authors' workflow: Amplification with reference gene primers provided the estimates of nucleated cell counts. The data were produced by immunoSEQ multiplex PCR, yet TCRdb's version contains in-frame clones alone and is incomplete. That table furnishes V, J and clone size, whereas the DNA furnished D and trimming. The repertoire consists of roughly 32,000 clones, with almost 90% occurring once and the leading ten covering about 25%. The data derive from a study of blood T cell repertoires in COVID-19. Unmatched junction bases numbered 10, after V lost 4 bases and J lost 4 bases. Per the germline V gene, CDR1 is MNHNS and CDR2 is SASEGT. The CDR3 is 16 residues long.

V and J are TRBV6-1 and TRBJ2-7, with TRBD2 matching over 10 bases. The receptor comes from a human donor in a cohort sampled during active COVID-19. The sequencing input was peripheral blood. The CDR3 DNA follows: TGTGCCAGCAGTGGGCTAGCGGGGGAGGTTTCTTACGAGCAGTACTTC. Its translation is CASSGLAGEVSYEQYF.